This T cell receptor (beta chain) is from a study of long-term antiretroviral therapy in people with HIV. Treatment for all HIV-infected participants took place in the United States. Whole-study results and caveats: Adherence to ART, viral resistance and therapy changes lacked any data. Whichever time point was examined, clones expanded before ART dominated the repertoire.

Running of the v3.0 immunoSEQ assay took place at survey level. Using immunoSEQ multiplex PCR, the repertoire was profiled, and TCRdb retains in-frame clones only, with some absent. Of about 19,000 clones listed, approximately 90% are singletons. On this clone: The antigen is undetermined.

The source was unsorted PBMCs, collected 2.1 years after starting antiretroviral therapy. The origin of this receptor is a man younger than 35 with HIV.

CDR3 sequence: CASRIGVAKNIQYF. CDR3 DNA: TGTGCCAGCAGGATAGGAGTAGCCAAAAACATTCAGTACTTC. The V call is TRBV5-6, the J call TRBJ2-4; no clear D gene. The CDR3 sequence is 14 residues long. Trimming shortened V by 5 bases and J by 0 bases, and 9 bases separated the two germline ends. Germline V lookup: CDR1 SGHDT, CDR2 YYEEEE.